A selection of T cell receptor beta chains follows, all from one sample in a study of glioma-infiltrating T cells after dendritic cell vaccination. Produced via immunoSEQ multiplex PCR; TCRdb's table is partial and in-frame only. In the table there are roughly 96,000 clones, roughly three quarters of which are singletons. Specimen: blood, collected before dendritic cell vaccination. The receptors stem from a human donor with glioblastoma. Both conserved end residues are part of each CDR3. The D gene is left open where the match is weak. The size entry is marked missing in some rows and otherwise reads once, few, many or a size class.

once	TRBV19	NA	TRBJ2-3	CASSIGGRRSTDTQYF	TGTGCCAGTAGTATAGGTGGTAGAAGAAGCACAGATACGCAGTATTTT
NA	TRBV27	TRBD1	TRBJ1-2	CASSFLGTDYGYTF	TGTGCCAGCAGTTTTTTGGGGACAGACTATGGCTACACCTTC
NA	TRBV16	NA	TRBJ1-2	CASSLPGGQTGYGYTF	TGTGCCAGCAGCCTCCCCGGGGGGCAGACGGGCTATGGCTACACCTTC
NA	TRBV7-9	TRBD2	TRBJ2-2	CASYGTSNTGELFF	TGTGCCAGCTACGGGACTAGCAACACCGGGGAGCTGTTTTTT
NA	TRBV29-1	TRBD1	TRBJ1-2	CSVGGADYGYTF	TGCAGCGTAGGGGGCGCTGACTATGGCTACACCTTC
NA	TRBV28	TRBD1	TRBJ1-5	CASSGYRGLEPQHF	TGTGCCAGCAGTGGATACAGGGGGTTGGAGCCCCAGCATTTT
NA	TRBV6-1	TRBD1	TRBJ2-5	CASTLIQGAKTQYF	TGTGCCAGCACCCTCATCCAGGGGGCAAAGACCCAGTACTTC
NA	TRBV5-8	NA	TRBJ2-7	CASSLSEEQYF	TGTGCCAGCAGCCTGTCGGAGGAGCAGTACTTC
NA	TRBV28	NA	TRBJ1-2	CASNWGGSRANYGYTF	TGTGCCAGCAACTGGGGGGGATCCAGAGCTAACTATGGCTACACCTTC
NA	TRBV10-1	NA	TRBJ1-2	CASSESRGRGYTF	TGCGCCAGCAGTGAGTCGCGGGGAAGAGGCTACACCTTC
NA	TRBV27	NA	TRBJ2-3	CASSPRVVDTQYF	TGTGCCAGCAGCCCTCGGGTTGTAGATACGCAGTATTTT
NA	TRBV6-1	NA	TRBJ1-2	CASSGVQANYGYTF	TGTGCCAGCAGTGGTGTACAGGCTAACTATGGCTACACCTTC
NA	TRBV2	NA	TRBJ2-7	CASRLHYEQYF	TGTGCCAGCAGACTACACTACGAGCAGTACTTC
once	TRBV6-5	NA	TRBJ2-3	CASRGLGTDTQYF	TGTGCCAGCAGAGGCCTCGGGACAGATACGCAGTATTTT
NA	TRBV4-2	TRBD2	TRBJ2-7	CASSQDHLASGAYEQYF	TGTGCCAGCAGCCAAGACCATTTGGCTAGCGGGGCCTACGAGCAGTACTTC
few	TRBV15	TRBD1	TRBJ1-2	CATSSRTGSGYTF	TGTGCCACCAGCTCACGGACAGGGTCTGGCTACACCTTC
NA	TRBV27	TRBD2	TRBJ2-5	CASSFRRTSGRASKETQYF	TGTGCCAGCAGTTTTAGAAGGACTAGCGGGAGGGCTTCCAAGGAGACCCAGTACTTC
NA	TRBV5-4	NA	TRBJ2-1	CASSLGVVERVAYNEQFF	TGTGCCAGCAGCTTGGGGGTGGTTGAGCGGGTAGCCTACAATGAGCAGTTCTTC
NA	TRBV5-8	TRBD1	TRBJ2-4	CASKGQGKNIQYF	TGTGCCAGCAAGGGACAGGGGAAAAACATTCAGTACTTC
NA	TRBV5-1	TRBD1	TRBJ1-2	CASSLGTGITVDYGYTF	TGCGCCAGCAGCTTGGGGACAGGGATTACTGTTGACTATGGCTACACCTTC
NA	TRBV5-6	NA	TRBJ2-2	CASSWSGTGELFF	TGTGCCAGCAGCTGGTCGGGGACCGGGGAGCTGTTTTTT
NA	TRBV5-1	TRBD1	TRBJ1-1	CASSSGTGNTEAFF	TGCGCCAGCAGCTCCGGGACAGGGAACACTGAAGCTTTCTTT
NA	TRBV5-1	TRBD1	TRBJ2-5	CASSPGTGRETQYF	TGCGCCAGCAGCCCCGGGACAGGGAGGGAGACCCAGTACTTC
NA	TRBV5-8	NA	TRBJ1-2	CASSLVGRDYTF	TGTGCCAGCAGCTTGGTCGGCAGGGACTACACCTTC
NA	TRBV9	TRBD2	TRBJ2-1	CASSMRAGSSYNEQFF	TGTGCCAGCAGCATGAGAGCGGGGAGCTCCTACAATGAGCAGTTCTTC
few	TRBV19	NA	TRBJ2-7	CASSWRGSSYEQYF	TGTGCCAGTTCCTGGAGGGGTAGCTCCTACGAGCAGTACTTC
NA	TRBV5-4	NA	TRBJ1-2	CASSPTPPVYGYTF	TGTGCCAGCAGCCCTACTCCCCCGGTCTATGGCTACACCTTC
NA	TRBV25-1	NA	TRBJ1-2	CASSGGFGYTF	TGTGCCAGCAGTGGCGGGTTTGGCTACACCTTC
once	TRBV2	TRBD1	TRBJ1-1	CASRTGLNTEAFF	TGTGCCAGCAGGACAGGGCTGAACACTGAAGCTTTCTTT
NA	TRBV19	NA	TRBJ1-5	CASRGPERSQPQHF	TGTGCCAGCAGGGGACCGGAGCGCAGCCAGCCCCAGCATTTT
few	TRBV2	NA	TRBJ2-7	CASQPGVWEQYF	TGTGCCAGCCAACCGGGGGTGTGGGAGCAGTACTTC
NA	TRBV19	NA	TRBJ1-2	CAGCALRSRYTF	TGTGCCGGCTGCGCCCTCAGGTCCCGCTACACCTTC
NA	TRBV2	NA	TRBJ2-7	CASSGSRGGGYEQYF	TGTGCCAGCAGTGGCTCGCGGGGAGGGGGCTACGAGCAGTACTTC
NA	TRBV7-9	TRBD1	TRBJ2-7	CASSRTGGIYEQYF	TGTGCCAGCAGCCGGACAGGGGGCATCTACGAGCAGTACTTC
once	TRBV15	NA	TRBJ2-5	CATSRDRGQETQYF	TGTGCCACCAGCAGAGACAGGGGTCAAGAGACCCAGTACTTC
NA	TRBV30	TRBD1	TRBJ1-3	CAWRGQGAGNTIYF	TGTGCCTGGAGGGGACAGGGGGCGGGAAACACCATATATTTT
NA	TRBV18	NA	TRBJ1-1	CASSPLQGTRDTEAFF	TGTGCCAGCTCACCTTTGCAGGGGACTAGGGACACTGAAGCTTTCTTT
NA	TRBV28	TRBD1	TRBJ2-7	CASSRDRGYEQYF	TGTGCCAGCTCCCGGGACAGGGGGTACGAGCAGTACTTC
NA	TRBV2	NA	TRBJ1-2	CASSVKIHGGYTF	TGTGCCAGCAGTGTTAAGATTCACGGGGGCTACACCTTC
NA	TRBV2	NA	TRBJ1-2	CASTGRNYGYTF	TGTGCCAGCACAGGCAGAAACTATGGCTACACCTTC